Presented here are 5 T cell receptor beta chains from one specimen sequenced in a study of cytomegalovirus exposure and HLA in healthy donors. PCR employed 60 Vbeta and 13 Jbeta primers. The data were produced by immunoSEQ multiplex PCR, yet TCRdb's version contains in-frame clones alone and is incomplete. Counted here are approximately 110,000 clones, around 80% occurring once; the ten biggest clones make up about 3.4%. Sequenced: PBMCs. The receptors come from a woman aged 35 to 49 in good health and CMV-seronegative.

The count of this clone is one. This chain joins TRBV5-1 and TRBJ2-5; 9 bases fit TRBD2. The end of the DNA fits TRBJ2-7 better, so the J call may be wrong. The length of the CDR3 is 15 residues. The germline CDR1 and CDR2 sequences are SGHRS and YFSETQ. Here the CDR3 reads CASSLGPREGSEQYF. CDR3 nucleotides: TGCGCCAGCAGCTTGGGGCCGCGGGAGGGGTCCGAGCAGTACTTC.

CDR3 sequence reads: CAWGDTGELFF. The CDR3 coding sequence is TGTGCCTGGGGAGACACCGGGGAGCTGTTTTTT. The chain couples TRBV30 to TRBJ2-2; D is uncertain. This CDR3 region has 11 residues. Per the germline V gene, CDR1 is GTSNPN and CDR2 is SVGIG (reference sequence). Trimming took off 5 bases at V and 3 bases at J, with 4 bases between the two ends.

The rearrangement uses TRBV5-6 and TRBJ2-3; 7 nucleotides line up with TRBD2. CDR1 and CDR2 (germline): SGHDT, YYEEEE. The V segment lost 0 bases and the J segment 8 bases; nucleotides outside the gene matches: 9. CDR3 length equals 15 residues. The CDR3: CASSLGSGPGGTQYF. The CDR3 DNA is TGTGCCAGCAGCTTGGGTAGCGGTCCGGGGGGTACGCAGTATTTT.

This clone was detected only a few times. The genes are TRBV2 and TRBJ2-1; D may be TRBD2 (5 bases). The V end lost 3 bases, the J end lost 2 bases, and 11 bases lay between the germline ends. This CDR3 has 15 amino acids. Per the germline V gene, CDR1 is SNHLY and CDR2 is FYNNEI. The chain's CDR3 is CASSDLSGAYNEQFF. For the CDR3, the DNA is TGTGCCAGCAGTGATCTAAGCGGAGCCTACAATGAGCAGTTCTTC.

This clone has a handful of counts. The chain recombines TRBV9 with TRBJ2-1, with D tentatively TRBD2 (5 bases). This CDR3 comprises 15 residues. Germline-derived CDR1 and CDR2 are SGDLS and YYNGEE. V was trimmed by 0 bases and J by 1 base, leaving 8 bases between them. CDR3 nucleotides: TGTGCCAGCAGCGTAGGCGGGCAGTCCTACAATGAGCAGTTCTTC. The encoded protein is CASSVGGQSYNEQFF.